A selection of T cell receptor beta chains follows, all from one sample in a study of cytomegalovirus exposure and HLA in healthy donors. Produced via immunoSEQ multiplex PCR; TCRdb's table is partial and in-frame only. The sample includes approximately 100,000 clones. The sequenced sample was PBMCs. These receptors came from a man over 45 in good health and CMV-seronegative. CDR3s include the opening cysteine and the closing phenylalanine or tryptophan. Each record gives: D gene, J gene, CDR3 length, V gene, CDR3 protein. D genes are given only for firm matches.

d_call: NA
j_call: TRBJ2-1
cdr3_length: 11
v_call: TRBV20-1
cdr3_aa: CSAGRIDEQFF

d_call: TRBD2
j_call: TRBJ2-5
cdr3_length: 15
v_call: TRBV7-2
cdr3_aa: CASSPRLAGGPVQYF

d_call: NA
j_call: TRBJ2-4
cdr3_length: 17
v_call: TRBV7-2
cdr3_aa: CASSLFVRGLAKNIQYF

d_call: TRBD1
j_call: TRBJ2-7
cdr3_length: 14
v_call: TRBV25-1
cdr3_aa: CASSEGQGAYEQYF

d_call: TRBD1
j_call: TRBJ1-1
cdr3_length: 14
v_call: TRBV9
cdr3_aa: CASSRQGENTEAFF

d_call: NA
j_call: TRBJ2-2
cdr3_length: 13
v_call: TRBV2
cdr3_aa: CASRGRDTGELFF

d_call: NA
j_call: TRBJ1-1
cdr3_length: 13
v_call: TRBV7-6
cdr3_aa: CASSLQMNTEAFF

d_call: NA
j_call: TRBJ1-2
cdr3_length: 19
v_call: TRBV7-9
cdr3_aa: CASSSAGVGRDKANYGYTF

d_call: TRBD1
j_call: TRBJ1-2
cdr3_length: 15
v_call: TRBV7-9
cdr3_aa: CASRSTGTGGYGYTF

d_call: TRBD1
j_call: TRBJ1-2
cdr3_length: 17
v_call: TRBV7-9
cdr3_aa: CASSSTGTAQPNYGYTF

d_call: NA
j_call: TRBJ2-3
cdr3_length: 13
v_call: TRBV11-1
cdr3_aa: CASSSPGVDTQYF

d_call: NA
j_call: TRBJ1-2
cdr3_length: 15
v_call: TRBV6-5
cdr3_aa: CASSYSGRGAYGYTF

d_call: NA
j_call: TRBJ1-1
cdr3_length: 13
v_call: TRBV6-6
cdr3_aa: CASDRDKYTEAFF

d_call: TRBD2
j_call: TRBJ2-1
cdr3_length: 16
v_call: TRBV5-1
cdr3_aa: CASSPDTSGAYNEQFF

d_call: TRBD1
j_call: TRBJ1-4
cdr3_length: 17
v_call: TRBV6-1
cdr3_aa: CASSEAYSDRGNEKLFF

d_call: TRBD2
j_call: TRBJ2-2
cdr3_length: 18
v_call: TRBV6-1
cdr3_aa: CASSGGVSGGMNTGELFF

d_call: TRBD1
j_call: TRBJ2-3
cdr3_length: 17
v_call: TRBV19
cdr3_aa: CASSNDGTGWYTDTQYF

d_call: NA
j_call: TRBJ1-6
cdr3_length: 18
v_call: TRBV4-3
cdr3_aa: CASSQDFVPRDKSSPLHF